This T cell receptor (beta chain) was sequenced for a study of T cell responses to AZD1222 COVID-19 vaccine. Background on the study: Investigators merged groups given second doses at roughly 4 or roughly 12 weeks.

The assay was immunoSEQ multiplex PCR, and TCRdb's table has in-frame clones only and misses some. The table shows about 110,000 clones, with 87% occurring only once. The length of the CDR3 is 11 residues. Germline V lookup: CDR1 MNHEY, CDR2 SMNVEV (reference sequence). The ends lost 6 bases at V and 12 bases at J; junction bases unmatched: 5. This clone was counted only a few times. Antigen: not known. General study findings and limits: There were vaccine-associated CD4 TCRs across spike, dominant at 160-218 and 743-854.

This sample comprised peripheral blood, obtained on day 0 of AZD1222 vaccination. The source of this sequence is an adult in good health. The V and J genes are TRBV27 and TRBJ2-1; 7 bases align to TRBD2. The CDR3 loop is CASSGGFRQFF. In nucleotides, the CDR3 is TGTGCCAGCAGCGGGGGGTTCAGGCAGTTCTTC.